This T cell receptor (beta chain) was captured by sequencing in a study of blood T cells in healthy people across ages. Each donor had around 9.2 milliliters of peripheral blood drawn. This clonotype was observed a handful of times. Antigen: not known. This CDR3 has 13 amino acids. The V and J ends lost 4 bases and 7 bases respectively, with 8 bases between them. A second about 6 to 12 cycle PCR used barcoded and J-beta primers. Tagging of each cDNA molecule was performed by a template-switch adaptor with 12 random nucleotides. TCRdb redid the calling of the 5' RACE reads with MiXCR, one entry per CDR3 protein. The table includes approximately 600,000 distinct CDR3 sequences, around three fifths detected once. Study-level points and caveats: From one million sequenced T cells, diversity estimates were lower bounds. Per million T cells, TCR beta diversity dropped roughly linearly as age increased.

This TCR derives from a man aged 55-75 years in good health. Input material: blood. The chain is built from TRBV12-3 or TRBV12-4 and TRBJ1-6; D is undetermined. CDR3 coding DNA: TGTGCCAGCAGTTGGAACGAAAATTCACCCCTCCACTTT. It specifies CASSWNENSPLHF.